Listed below are T cell receptor beta chains from one sample, sequenced in a study of T cell responses to AZD1222 COVID-19 vaccine. Produced via immunoSEQ multiplex PCR; TCRdb's table is partial and in-frame only. The sample yields fewer than 300,000 clones, approximately 95% seen once. This sample comprised peripheral blood, obtained on day 0 of AZD1222 vaccination. These receptors all come from an adult in good health. Each CDR3 is given with its conserved first and last residue. The D gene is left open where the match is weak. Clone size appears in some rows only: once, few, many, or a class for an expanded clone.

clone_size d_call j_call v_call cdr3_nt cdr3_aa
few - TRBJ2-7 TRBV29-1 TGCAGCGTTCGTCCCGGCAGGGTCCCCGAGCAGTACTTC CSVRPGRVPEQYF
- - TRBJ2-1 TRBV5-1 TGCGCCAGCAGCTCCTGGCGGAGCTCCTACAATGAGCAGTTCTTC CASSSWRSSYNEQFF
- TRBD2 TRBJ2-2 TRBV18 TGTGCCAGCTCACCACCGGTTGGGACTAGCGGGAGTAACACCGGGGAGCTGTTTTTT CASSPPVGTSGSNTGELFF
- - TRBJ1-1 TRBV2 TGTGCCAGCAGTTGGGGGGGGAACACTGAAGCTTTCTTT CASSWGGNTEAFF
few TRBD1 TRBJ1-2 TRBV28 TGTGCCAGCAGTTTAAGACAGGGAGGCTACACCTTC CASSLRQGGYTF
- - TRBJ2-7 TRBV19 TGTGCCAGTAGCAACAGGGTTGGGCAGTACTTC CASSNRVGQYF
- - TRBJ1-3 TRBV9 TGTGCCAGCAGCTCCCAGGAGACAGGTGTCTCTGGAAACACCATATATTTT CASSSQETGVSGNTIYF
- - TRBJ2-3 TRBV2 TGTGCCAGCAGTGAAAGCACAGATACGCAGTATTTT CASSESTDTQYF
- - TRBJ1-1 TRBV29-1 TGCAGCTCCCGGGAGACTTTCGGGTTCACTGAAGCTTTCTTT CSSRETFGFTEAFF
- - TRBJ2-5 TRBV2 TGTGCCAGCACCCCTTTCGGGTCAGGCGAGAAGACCCAGTACTTC CASTPFGSGEKTQYF
- - TRBJ2-3 TRBV2 TGTGCCAGCACCGATGCGAGGGCGGGCCCCACAGATACGCAGTATTTT CASTDARAGPTDTQYF
- - TRBJ1-6 TRBV6-5 TGTGCCAGCAGTCCTCAGGCCCTTAATTCACCCCTCCACTTT CASSPQALNSPLHF
once - TRBJ1-2 TRBV9 TGTGCCAGCAGCGTAGATGAAGGTAGTCATGGCTACACCTTC CASSVDEGSHGYTF
- - TRBJ2-3 TRBV3-1/TRBV3-2 TGTGCCAGCGGAGCGAGGGGGGCAGATACGCAGTATTTT CASGARGADTQYF
- - TRBJ2-3 TRBV10-3 TGTGCCATCAGTGGGGAGCAGGGGGGAGATACGCAGTATTTT CAISGEQGGDTQYF
- TRBD2 TRBJ2-3 TRBV19 TGTGCCAGTGGGACTAGCGGGAGGCGCACAGATACGCAGTATTTT CASGTSGRRTDTQYF
- TRBD1 TRBJ1-5 TRBV5-6 TGTGCCAGCAGCTTGAAGGGACAGGCGCGTAGCAATCAGCCCCAGCATTTT CASSLKGQARSNQPQHF
once - TRBJ2-3 TRBV11-3 TGTGCCAGCAGCCACTCAAAACGGTCAGATACGCAGTATTTT CASSHSKRSDTQYF
- - TRBJ2-1 TRBV6-5 TGTGCCAGCAGTTCGGACTTTTCAAGCGCCTACAATGAGCAGTTCTTC CASSSDFSSAYNEQFF
once TRBD1 TRBJ2-7 TRBV14 TGTGCCAGCAGCCATGCAGGGGGCTACGAGCAGTACTTC CASSHAGGYEQYF
- TRBD2 TRBJ2-1 TRBV11-1 TGTGCCAGCAGTTCCACCGGGACTAGCGGGAGGGCTGAGCAGTTCTTC CASSSTGTSGRAEQFF
- - TRBJ2-7 TRBV7-9 TGTGCCAGCAGCCGGGACCGCACACCATACGTGGAGCAGTACTTC CASSRDRTPYVEQYF
- - TRBJ1-2 TRBV11-2 TGTGCCAGCAGCTTAGCAGGGAATGGCAACTATGGCTACACCTTC CASSLAGNGNYGYTF
- TRBD2 TRBJ2-5 TRBV18 TGTGCCAGCTCACCACAAAGATTAAGGACTAGCGGGGGAAATCGAGAGACCCAGTACTTC CASSPQRLRTSGGNRETQYF
- TRBD1 TRBJ2-2 TRBV5-1 TGCGCCAGCAGCTTGGTCGGGACAGTGAACACCGGGGAGCTGTTTTTT CASSLVGTVNTGELFF
- - TRBJ1-2 TRBV9 TGTGCCAGCAGCGTAGATGATCTCTATGGCTACACCTTC CASSVDDLYGYTF
- - TRBJ2-3 TRBV3-1/TRBV3-2 TGTGCCAGCAGCCAATTGGCAGATACGCAGTATTTT CASSQLADTQYF
- - TRBJ1-5 TRBV19 TGTGCCAGTCGGAGGCAGCGATCTGGCAATCAGCCCCAGCATTTT CASRRQRSGNQPQHF
- - TRBJ2-3 TRBV28 TGTGCCAGCAGCCGCCACCCACAGGGAAATACGCAGTATTTT CASSRHPQGNTQYF
- TRBD1 TRBJ2-2 TRBV13 TGTGCCAGCAGCGCTGGACAGGGGGTAATACCCGGGGAGCTGTTTTTT CASSAGQGVIPGELFF
- - TRBJ2-2 TRBV5-4 TGTGCCAGCAGCTTGGGTGGGGGAACGAACACCGGGGAGCTGTTTTTT CASSLGGGTNTGELFF
- - TRBJ1-4 TRBV7-9 TGTGCCAGCAGCTTTGATAGGGTGGCAGAAAAACTGTTTTTT CASSFDRVAEKLFF
- - TRBJ2-7 TRBV6-5 TGTGCCAGCAGGCCAGCCGGGCGTTACTCCTACGAGCAGTACTTC CASRPAGRYSYEQYF
- - TRBJ1-3 TRBV28 TGTGCCAGCAGTTTTCCTGGAAACACCATATATTTT CASSFPGNTIYF
- TRBD2 TRBJ2-2 TRBV7-3 TGTGCCAGCAGCGCCAGACTAGCGGGGGCCGGCGGGGAGCTGTTTTTT CASSARLAGAGGELFF